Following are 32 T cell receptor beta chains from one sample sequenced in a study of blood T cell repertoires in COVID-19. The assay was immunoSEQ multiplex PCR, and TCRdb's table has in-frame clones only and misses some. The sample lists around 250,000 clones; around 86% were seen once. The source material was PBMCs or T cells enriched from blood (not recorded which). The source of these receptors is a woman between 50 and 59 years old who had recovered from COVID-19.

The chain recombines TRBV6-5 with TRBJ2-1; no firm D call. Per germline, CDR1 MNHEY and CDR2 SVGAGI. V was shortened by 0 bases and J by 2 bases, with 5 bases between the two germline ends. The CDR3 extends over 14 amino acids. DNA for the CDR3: TGTGCCAGCAGTTACTCGAGTCCCTACAATGAGCAGTTCTTC. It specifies CASSYSSPYNEQFF.

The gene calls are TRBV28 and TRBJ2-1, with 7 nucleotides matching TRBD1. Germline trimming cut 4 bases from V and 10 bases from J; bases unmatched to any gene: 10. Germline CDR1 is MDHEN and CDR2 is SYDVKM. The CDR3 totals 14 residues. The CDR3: CASSSQTGRGEQFF. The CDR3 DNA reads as TGTGCCAGCAGTTCACAGACAGGGCGAGGAGAGCAGTTCTTC.

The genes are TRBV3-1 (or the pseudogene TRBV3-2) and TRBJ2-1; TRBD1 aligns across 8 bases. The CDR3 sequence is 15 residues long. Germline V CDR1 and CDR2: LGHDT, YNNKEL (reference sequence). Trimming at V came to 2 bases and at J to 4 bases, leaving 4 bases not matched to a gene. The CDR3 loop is CASSQRQGPYNEQFF. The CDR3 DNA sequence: TGTGCCAGCAGCCAAAGACAGGGGCCTTACAATGAGCAGTTCTTC.

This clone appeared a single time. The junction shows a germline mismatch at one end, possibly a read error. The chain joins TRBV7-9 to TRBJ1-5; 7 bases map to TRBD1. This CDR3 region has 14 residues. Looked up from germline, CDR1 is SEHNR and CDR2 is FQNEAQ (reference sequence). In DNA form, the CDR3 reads TGTGCCAGCAGTTCAGAGCGACAGGGTCAGGCCCAGCATTTT. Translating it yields CASSSERQGQAQHF.

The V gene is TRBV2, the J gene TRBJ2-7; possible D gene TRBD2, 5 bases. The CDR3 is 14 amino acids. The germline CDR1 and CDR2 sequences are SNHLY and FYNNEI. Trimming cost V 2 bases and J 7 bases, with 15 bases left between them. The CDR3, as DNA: TGTGCCAGCAGTGAACGGGGAACGACCTTGGAGCAGTACTTC. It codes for CASSERGTTLEQYF. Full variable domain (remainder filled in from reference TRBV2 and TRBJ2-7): EPEVTQTPSHQVTQMGQEVILRCVPISNHLYFYWYRQILGQKVEFLVSFYNNEISEKSEIFDDQFSVERPDGSNFTLKIRSTKLEDSAMYFCASSERGTTLEQYFGPGTRLTVT.

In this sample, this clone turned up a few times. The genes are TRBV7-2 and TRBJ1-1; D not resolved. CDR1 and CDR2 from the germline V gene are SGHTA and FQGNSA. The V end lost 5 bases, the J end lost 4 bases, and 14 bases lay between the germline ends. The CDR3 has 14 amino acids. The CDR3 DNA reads TGTGCCAGCAGCCCCGGGTCGTTGAGCACTGAAGCTTTCTTT. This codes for CASSPGSLSTEAFF.

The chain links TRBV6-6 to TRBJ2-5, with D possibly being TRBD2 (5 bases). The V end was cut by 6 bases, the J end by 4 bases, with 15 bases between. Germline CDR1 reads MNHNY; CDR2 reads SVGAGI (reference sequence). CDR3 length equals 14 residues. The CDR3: CASRNLAAGETQYF. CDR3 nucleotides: TGTGCCAGCAGGAATCTGGCGGCGGGAGAGACCCAGTACTTC.

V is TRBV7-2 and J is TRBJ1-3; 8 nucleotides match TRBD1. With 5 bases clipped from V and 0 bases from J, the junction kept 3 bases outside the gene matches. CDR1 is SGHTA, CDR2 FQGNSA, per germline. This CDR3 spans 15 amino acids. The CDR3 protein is CASSQGTGSGNTIYF. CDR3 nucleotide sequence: TGTGCCAGCAGCCAGGGGACAGGCTCTGGAAACACCATATATTTT.

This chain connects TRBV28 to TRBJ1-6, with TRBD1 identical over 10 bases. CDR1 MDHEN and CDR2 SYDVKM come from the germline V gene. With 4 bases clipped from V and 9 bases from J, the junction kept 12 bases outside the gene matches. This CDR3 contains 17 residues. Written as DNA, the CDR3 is TGTGCCAGCAGTTCATCGTCCCGGGACAGGGGAGGTTCACCCCTCCACTTT. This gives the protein CASSSSSRDRGGSPLHF.

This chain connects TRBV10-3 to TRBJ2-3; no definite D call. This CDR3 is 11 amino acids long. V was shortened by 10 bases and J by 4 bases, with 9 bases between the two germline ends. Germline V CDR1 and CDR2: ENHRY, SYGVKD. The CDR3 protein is CATEFSDTQYF. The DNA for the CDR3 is TGTGCCACCGAGTTTTCAGATACGCAGTATTTT.

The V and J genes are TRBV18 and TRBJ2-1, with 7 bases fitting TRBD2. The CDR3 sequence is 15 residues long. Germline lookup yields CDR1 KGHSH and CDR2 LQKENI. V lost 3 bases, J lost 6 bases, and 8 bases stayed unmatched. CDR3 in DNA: TGTGCCAGCTCACCGGGACTATTCCGCGGCAATGAGCAGTTCTTC. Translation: CASSPGLFRGNEQFF.

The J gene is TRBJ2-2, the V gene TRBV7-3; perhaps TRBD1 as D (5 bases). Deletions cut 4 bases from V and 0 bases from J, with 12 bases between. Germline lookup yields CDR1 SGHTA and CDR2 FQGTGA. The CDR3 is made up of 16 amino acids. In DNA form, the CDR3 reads TGTGCCAGCAGCTCAAGGACATCCCCGAACACCGGGGAGCTGTTTTTT. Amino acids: CASSSRTSPNTGELFF.

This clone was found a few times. The CDR3 coding sequence is TGTGCCAGTAAAGGAGGACTAGCGGGAGACAATGAGCAGTTCTTC. Amino acid sequence: CASKGGLAGDNEQFF. The V and J genes are TRBV19 and TRBJ2-1, with 13 bases lining up with TRBD2. The V gene's germline CDR1 is LNHDA and CDR2 SQIVND (reference sequence). The CDR3 totals 15 residues. Losses at the gene ends were 7 bases for V and 5 bases for J; bases not matched to a gene: 5.

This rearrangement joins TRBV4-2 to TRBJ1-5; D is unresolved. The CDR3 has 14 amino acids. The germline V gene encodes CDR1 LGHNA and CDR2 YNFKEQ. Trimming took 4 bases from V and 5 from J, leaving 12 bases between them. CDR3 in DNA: TGTGCCAGCAGCCTTCTCGGGATCGATCAGCCCCAGCATTTT. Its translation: CASSLLGIDQPQHF.

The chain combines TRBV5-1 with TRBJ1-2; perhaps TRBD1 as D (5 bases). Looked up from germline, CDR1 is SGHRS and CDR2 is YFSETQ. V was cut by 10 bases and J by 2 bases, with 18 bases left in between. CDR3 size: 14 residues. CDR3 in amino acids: CAFNRLATNYGYTF. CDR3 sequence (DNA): TGCGCCTTTAACAGGCTGGCAACAAACTATGGCTACACCTTC.

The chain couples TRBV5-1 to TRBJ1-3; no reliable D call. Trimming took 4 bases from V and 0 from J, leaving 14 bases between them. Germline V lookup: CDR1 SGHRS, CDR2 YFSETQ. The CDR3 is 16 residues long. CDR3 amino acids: CASSAGRGLSGNTIYF. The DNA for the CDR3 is TGCGCCAGCAGCGCCGGCAGAGGCCTCTCTGGAAACACCATATATTTT. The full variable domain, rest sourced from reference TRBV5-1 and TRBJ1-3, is KAGVTQTPRYLIKTRGQQVTLSCSPISGHRSVSWYQQTPGQGLQFLFEYFSETQRNKGNFPGRFSGRQFSNSRSEMNVSTLELGDSALYLCASSAGRGLSGNTIYFGEGSWLTVV.

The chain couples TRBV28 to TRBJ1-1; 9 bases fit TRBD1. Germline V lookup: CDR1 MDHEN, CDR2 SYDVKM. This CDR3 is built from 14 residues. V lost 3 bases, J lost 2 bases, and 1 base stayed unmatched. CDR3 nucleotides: TGTGCCAGCAGTTTGGACAGGGGCAACACTGAAGCTTTCTTT. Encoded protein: CASSLDRGNTEAFF.

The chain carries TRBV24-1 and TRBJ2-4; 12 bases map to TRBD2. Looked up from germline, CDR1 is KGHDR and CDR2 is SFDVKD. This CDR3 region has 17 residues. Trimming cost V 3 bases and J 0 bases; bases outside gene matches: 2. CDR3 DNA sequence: TGTGCCACCAGTGATGCGGGACTAGCGGGAGCCAAAAACATTCAGTACTTC. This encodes CATSDAGLAGAKNIQYF.

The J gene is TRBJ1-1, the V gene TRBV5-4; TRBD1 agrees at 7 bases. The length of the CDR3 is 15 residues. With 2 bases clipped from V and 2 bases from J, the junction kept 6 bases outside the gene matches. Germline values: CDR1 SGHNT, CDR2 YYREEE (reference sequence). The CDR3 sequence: CASSFPTGPNTEAFF. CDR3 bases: TGTGCCAGCAGCTTCCCGACAGGGCCTAACACTGAAGCTTTCTTT. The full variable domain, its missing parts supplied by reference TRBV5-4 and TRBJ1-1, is ETGVTQSPTHLIKTRGQQVTLRCSSQSGHNTVSWYQQALGQGPQFIFQYYREEENGRGNFPPRFSGLQFPNYSSELNVNALELDDSALYLCASSFPTGPNTEAFFGQGTRLTVV.

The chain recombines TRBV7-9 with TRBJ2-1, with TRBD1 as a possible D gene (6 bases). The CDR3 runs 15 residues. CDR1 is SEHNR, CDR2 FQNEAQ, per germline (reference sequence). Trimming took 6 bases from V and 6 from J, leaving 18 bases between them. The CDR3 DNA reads TGTGCCAGCAGACTAGGAAGGGGGTTCCCCAATGAGCAGTTCTTC. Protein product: CASRLGRGFPNEQFF.

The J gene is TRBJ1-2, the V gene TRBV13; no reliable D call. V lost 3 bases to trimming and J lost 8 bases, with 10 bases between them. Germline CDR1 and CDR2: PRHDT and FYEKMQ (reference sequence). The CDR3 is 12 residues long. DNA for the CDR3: TGTGCCAGCAGCTTGAGTTATGTGGGCTACACCTTC. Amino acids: CASSLSYVGYTF.

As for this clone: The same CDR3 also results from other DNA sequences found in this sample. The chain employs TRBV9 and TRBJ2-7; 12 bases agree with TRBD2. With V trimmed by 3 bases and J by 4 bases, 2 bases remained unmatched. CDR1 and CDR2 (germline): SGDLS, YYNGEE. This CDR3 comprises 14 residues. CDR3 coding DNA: TGTGCCAGCAGCGCGGGGACTAGCGGGTACGAGCAGTACTTC. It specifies CASSAGTSGYEQYF. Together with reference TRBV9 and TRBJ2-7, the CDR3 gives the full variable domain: DSGVTQTPKHLITATGQRVTLRCSPRSGDLSVYWYQQSLDQGLQFLIQYYNGEERAKGNILERFSAQQFPDLHSELNLSSLELGDSALYFCASSAGTSGYEQYFGPGTRLTVT.

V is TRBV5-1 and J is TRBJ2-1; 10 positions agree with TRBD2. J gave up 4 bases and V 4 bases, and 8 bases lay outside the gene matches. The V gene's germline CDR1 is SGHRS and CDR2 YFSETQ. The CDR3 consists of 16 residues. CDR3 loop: CASSPTGSGRYNEQFF. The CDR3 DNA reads TGCGCCAGCAGCCCTACGGGTAGCGGGAGGTACAATGAGCAGTTCTTC.

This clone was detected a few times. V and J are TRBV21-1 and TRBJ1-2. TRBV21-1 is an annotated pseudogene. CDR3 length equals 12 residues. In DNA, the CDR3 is TGTGCCAGCAGCAAAGTCTACTATGGCTACACCTTC. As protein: CASSKVYYGYTF.

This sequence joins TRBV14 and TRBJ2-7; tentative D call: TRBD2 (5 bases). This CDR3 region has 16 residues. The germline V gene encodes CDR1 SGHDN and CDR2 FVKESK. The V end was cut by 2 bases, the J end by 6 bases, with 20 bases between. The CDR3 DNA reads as TGTGCCAGCAGCCAACCACGGGAATCCATCTCCCTCGAGCAGTACTTC. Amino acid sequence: CASSQPRESISLEQYF.

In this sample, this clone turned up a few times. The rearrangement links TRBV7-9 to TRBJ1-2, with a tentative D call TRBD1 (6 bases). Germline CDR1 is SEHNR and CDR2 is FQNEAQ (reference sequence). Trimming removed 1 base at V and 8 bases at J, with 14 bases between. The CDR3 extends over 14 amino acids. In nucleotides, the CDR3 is TGTGCCAGCAGCTTAGGAACAGGGCGAGAAGGCTACACCTTC. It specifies CASSLGTGREGYTF.

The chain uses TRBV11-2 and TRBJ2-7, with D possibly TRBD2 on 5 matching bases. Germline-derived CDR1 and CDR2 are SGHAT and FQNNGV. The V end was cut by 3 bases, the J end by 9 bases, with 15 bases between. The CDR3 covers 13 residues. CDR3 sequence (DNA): TGTGCCAGCAGCTTGGCAGCGGAATCAGTGCAGTACTTC. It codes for CASSLAAESVQYF. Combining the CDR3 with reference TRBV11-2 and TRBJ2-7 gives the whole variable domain EAGVAQSPRYKIIEKRQSVAFWCNPISGHATLYWYQQILGQGPKLLIQFQNNGVVDDSQLPKDRFSAERLKGVDSTLKIQPAKLEDSAVYLCASSLAAESVQYFGPGTRLTVT.

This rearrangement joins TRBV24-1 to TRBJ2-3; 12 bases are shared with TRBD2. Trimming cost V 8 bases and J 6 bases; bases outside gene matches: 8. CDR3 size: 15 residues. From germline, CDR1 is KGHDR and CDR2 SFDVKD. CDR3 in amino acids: CATTETSGSGDTQYF. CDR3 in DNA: TGTGCCACCACCGAGACTAGCGGGAGTGGGGATACGCAGTATTTT.

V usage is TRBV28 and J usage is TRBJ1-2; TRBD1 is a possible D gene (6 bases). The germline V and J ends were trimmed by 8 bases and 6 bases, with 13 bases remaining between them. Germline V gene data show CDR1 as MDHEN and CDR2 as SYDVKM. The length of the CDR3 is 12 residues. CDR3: CASQGLFDGYTF. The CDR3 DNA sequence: TGTGCCAGCCAGGGGTTATTTGATGGCTACACCTTC.

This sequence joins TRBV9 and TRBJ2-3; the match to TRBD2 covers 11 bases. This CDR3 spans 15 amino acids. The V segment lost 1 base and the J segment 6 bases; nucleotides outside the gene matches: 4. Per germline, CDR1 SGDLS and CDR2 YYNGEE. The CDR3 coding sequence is TGTGCCAGCAGCGTAACTAGCGGGAGTTATGATACGCAGTATTTT. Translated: CASSVTSGSYDTQYF.

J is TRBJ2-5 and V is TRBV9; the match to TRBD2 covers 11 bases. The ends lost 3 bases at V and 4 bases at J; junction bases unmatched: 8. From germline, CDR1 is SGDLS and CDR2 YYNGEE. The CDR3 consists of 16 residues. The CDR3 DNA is TGTGCCAGCAGCGCTGCTAGCGGGAGGAGCCCAGAGACCCAGTACTTC. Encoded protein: CASSAASGRSPETQYF.

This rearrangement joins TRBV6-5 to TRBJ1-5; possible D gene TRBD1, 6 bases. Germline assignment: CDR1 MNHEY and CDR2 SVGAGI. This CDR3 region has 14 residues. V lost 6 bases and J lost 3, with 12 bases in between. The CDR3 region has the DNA TGTGCCAGCAGCCCCGGACAGAACAATCAGCCCCAGCATTTT. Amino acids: CASSPGQNNQPQHF.